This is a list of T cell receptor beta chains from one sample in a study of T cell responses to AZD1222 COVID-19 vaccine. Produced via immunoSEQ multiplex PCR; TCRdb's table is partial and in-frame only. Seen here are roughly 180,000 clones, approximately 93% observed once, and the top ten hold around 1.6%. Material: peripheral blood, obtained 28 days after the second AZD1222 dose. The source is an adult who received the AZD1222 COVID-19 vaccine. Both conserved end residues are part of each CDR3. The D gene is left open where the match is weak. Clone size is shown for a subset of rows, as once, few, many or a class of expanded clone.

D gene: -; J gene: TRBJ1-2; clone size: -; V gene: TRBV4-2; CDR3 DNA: TGTGCCAGCAGCCATGACTATAGAGCTTATGGCTACACCTTC; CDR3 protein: CASSHDYRAYGYTF
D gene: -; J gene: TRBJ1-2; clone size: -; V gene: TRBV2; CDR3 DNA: TGTGCCAGCAGTGATAGGGGCCCGTGGGGCTACACCTTC; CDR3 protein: CASSDRGPWGYTF
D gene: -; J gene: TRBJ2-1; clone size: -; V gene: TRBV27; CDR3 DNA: TGTGCCAGCAGGGGACACCATTACAATGAGCAGTTCTTC; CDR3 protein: CASRGHHYNEQFF
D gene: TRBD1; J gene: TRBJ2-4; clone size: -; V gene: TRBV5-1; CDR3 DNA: TGCGCCAGCAGTCCAGGGGGCCAGGGAAACATTCAGTACTTC; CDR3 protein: CASSPGGQGNIQYF
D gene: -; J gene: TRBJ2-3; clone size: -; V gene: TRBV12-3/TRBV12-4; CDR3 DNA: TGTGCCAGCAGTTTTCCGGAGGCAGATACGCAGTATTTT; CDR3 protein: CASSFPEADTQYF
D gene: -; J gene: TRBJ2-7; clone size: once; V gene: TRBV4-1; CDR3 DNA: TGCGCCAGCAGCCGTAGCGGCCTACTCTACGAGCAGTACTTC; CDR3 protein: CASSRSGLLYEQYF
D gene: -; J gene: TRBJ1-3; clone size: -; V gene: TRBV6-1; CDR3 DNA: TGTGCCAGCAGTGAACAATCCGTCTCTGGAAACACCATATATTTT; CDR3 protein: CASSEQSVSGNTIYF
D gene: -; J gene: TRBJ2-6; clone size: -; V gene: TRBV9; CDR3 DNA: TGTGCCAGCAGCGGGGACAACTCTGGGGCCAACGTCCTGACTTTC; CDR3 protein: CASSGDNSGANVLTF
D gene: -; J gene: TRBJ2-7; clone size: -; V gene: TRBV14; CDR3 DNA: TGTGCCAGCGGCCATGTACTCAATAGGGAGCAGTACTTC; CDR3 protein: CASGHVLNREQYF
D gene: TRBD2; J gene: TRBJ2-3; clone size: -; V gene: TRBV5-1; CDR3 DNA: TGCGCCAGCAGCTTGGTTGGCGGGAGTCATACGCAGTATTTT; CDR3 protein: CASSLVGGSHTQYF
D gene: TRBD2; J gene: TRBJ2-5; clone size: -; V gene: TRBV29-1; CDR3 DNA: TGCAGCGTTGGCCGGACTAGCGGGAGAGAGACCCAGTACTTC; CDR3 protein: CSVGRTSGRETQYF
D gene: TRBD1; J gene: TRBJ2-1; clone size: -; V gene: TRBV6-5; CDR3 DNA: TGTGCCAGCAGGGACAGGGGTGACAATGAGCAGTTCTTC; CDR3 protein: CASRDRGDNEQFF
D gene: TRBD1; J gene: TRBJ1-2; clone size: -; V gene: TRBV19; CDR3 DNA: TGTGCCAGTAGGACAGGGACGGACAGGGCGCATGGCTACACCTTC; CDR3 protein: CASRTGTDRAHGYTF
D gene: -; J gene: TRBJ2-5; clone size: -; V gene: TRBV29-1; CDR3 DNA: TGCAGCGTTGAAGGGGGGCCCCACCGAGAGACCCAGTACTTC; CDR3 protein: CSVEGGPHRETQYF
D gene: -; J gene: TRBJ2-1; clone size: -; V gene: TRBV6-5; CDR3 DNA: TGTGCCAGCAGGTCACCTCGCAGGGAGAATGAGCAGTTCTTC; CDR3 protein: CASRSPRRENEQFF
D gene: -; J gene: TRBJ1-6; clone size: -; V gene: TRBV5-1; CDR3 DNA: TGCGCCAGCAGCTACTACAGGGATTCACCCCTCCACTTT; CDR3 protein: CASSYYRDSPLHF
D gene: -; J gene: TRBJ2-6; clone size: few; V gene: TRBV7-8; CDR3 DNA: TGTGCCAGCAGCAGTAGGGGCTCTGGGGCCAACGTCCTGACTTTC; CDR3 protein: CASSSRGSGANVLTF
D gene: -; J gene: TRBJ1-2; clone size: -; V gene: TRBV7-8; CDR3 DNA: TGTGCCAGCAGCATACAGACAGGACGGTATGGCTACACCTTC; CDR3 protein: CASSIQTGRYGYTF
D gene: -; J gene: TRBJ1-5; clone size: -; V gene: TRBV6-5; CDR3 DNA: TGTGCCAGCGAGAAGGAACGCCTCGGGCAGCCCCAGCATTTT; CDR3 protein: CASEKERLGQPQHF
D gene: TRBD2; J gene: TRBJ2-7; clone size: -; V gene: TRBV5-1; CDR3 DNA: TGCGCCAGCAGCAACGCTCGGACTAGCGGGATTGCCTACGAGCAGTACTTC; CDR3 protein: CASSNARTSGIAYEQYF
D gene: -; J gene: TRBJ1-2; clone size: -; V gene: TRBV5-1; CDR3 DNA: TGCGCCAGCAGCCCACACCTGGAGGGTGAATATGGCTACACCTTC; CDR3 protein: CASSPHLEGEYGYTF
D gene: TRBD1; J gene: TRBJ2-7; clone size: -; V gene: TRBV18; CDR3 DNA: TGTGCCAGCTCACCGTCAAACAAACAGGGGTCTTCTCACGAGCAGTACTTC; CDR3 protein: CASSPSNKQGSSHEQYF
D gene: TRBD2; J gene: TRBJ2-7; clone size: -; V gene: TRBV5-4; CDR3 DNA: TGTGCCAGCAGCTTGGCCGGGACTAGCAAGGCCGAGCAGTACTTC; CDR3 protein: CASSLAGTSKAEQYF
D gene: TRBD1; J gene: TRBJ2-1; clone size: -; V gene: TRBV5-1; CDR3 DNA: TGCGCCAGCAGCTCAGAGGGACAGGGCAGCGGCGCTGAGCAGTTCTTC; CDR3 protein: CASSSEGQGSGAEQFF
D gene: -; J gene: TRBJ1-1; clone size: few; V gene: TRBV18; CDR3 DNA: TGTGCCAGCTCACTGTCAGGGGCCACTGAAGCTTTCTTT; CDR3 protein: CASSLSGATEAFF
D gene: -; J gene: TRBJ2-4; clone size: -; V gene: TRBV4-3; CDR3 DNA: TGCGCCAGCAGCCAAGAGACAGTTATCGCCAAAAACATTCAGTACTTC; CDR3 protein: CASSQETVIAKNIQYF